The clone carrying this T cell receptor beta chain was recorded at least ten times. The data were taken from a study of response to subunit inactivated influenza vaccine. CDR1 and CDR2 (germline): LGHNA, YNFKEQ. The CDR3 extends over 17 amino acids. Trimming removed 0 bases from V and 6 bases from J, with 18 bases in between. MiXCR was run by TCRdb on the RT-PCR reads, yielding one entry per CDR3 protein. The sample records 500,000 or so distinct CDR3 sequences, roughly 9.8% being singletons. The sample was PBMCs from blood, taken 45 days after vaccination. This sequence originates from a man aged 50-60 years who received an inactivated influenza vaccine. The chain carries TRBV4-2 and TRBJ2-1, with a tentative D call TRBD1 (5 bases). In DNA, the CDR3 is TGTGCCAGCAGCCAAGAAGACAGCCTTCTTTGGGGCAATGAGCAGTTCTTC. It yields the protein CASSQEDSLLWGNEQFF.